The 15 T cell receptor beta chains presented below share a single source sample, sequenced in a study of cytomegalovirus exposure and HLA in healthy donors. Primers included in the PCR were 60 Vbeta and 13 Jbeta primers. Measured with immunoSEQ multiplex PCR; TCRdb has only the in-frame clones, and not every one. The table records about 87,000 clones, just under 80% of them present only once. The sequenced material came from PBMCs. The receptors stem from a woman aged 40 to 50 in good health and CMV-seronegative.

This CDR3 is CASSKLAGGPGEQYF. CDR3 nucleotides: TGTGCCAGCAGTAAACTAGCGGGGGGGCCTGGCGAGCAGTACTTC. The chain employs TRBV27 and TRBJ2-7; 13 nucleotides match TRBD2. The CDR3 contains 15 residues. Germline CDR1 and CDR2: MNHEY and SMNVEV (reference sequence). V was pared by 5 bases and J by 6 bases, with 7 bases of the junction left unmatched.

The V call is TRBV2, the J call TRBJ1-6; 8 bases align to TRBD1. The CDR3 is 14 residues long. The V segment lost 3 bases and the J segment 8 bases; nucleotides outside the gene matches: 3. CDR1 is SNHLY and CDR2 is FYNNEI in the germline V gene. The CDR3 nucleotides read TGTGCCAGCAGTGACAGGGGGCCCCATTCACCCCTCCACTTT. It specifies CASSDRGPHSPLHF.

The chain combines TRBV25-1 with TRBJ1-6; D is ambiguous. CDR1 MGHDK and CDR2 SYGVNS come from the germline V gene. This CDR3 is 13 amino acids long. The ends were cut back, 8 bases at V and 10 bases at J, with 15 bases in the middle. CDR3 residues: CASQTSVGSPLHF. Here the CDR3 DNA reads TGTGCCAGCCAAACGTCGGTCGGGTCACCCCTCCACTTT.

The chain uses TRBV6-1 and TRBJ1-4; D is unresolved. Germline CDR1 MNHNS, CDR2 SASEGT. The V end lost 4 bases, the J end lost 8 bases, and 11 bases lay between the germline ends. The CDR3 extends over 13 amino acids. CDR3 nucleotide sequence: TGTGCCAGCAGTGGCCACCTATACGAAAAACTGTTTTTT. Translating it yields CASSGHLYEKLFF.

The chain is built from TRBV6-5 and TRBJ1-1; 8 positions agree with TRBD1. Trimming took 2 bases from V and 0 from J; bases not matched to a gene: 5. The CDR3 is 16 amino acids. Germline CDR1 and CDR2: MNHEY and SVGAGI. The CDR3: CASSYLRGQMNTEAFF. In nucleotides, the CDR3 is TGTGCCAGCAGTTACCTCAGGGGGCAGATGAACACTGAAGCTTTCTTT.

This sequence joins TRBV9 and TRBJ1-2; the D is unclear. CDR1 and CDR2 from the germline V gene are SGDLS and YYNGEE. This CDR3 comprises 14 residues. V shed 3 bases and J shed 0 bases, with 9 bases lying between them. The CDR3 reads CASSARQANYGYTF. CDR3 DNA sequence: TGTGCCAGCAGCGCCCGACAAGCTAACTATGGCTACACCTTC.

This clone was observed a few times. The V call is TRBV13, the J call TRBJ1-1; no clear D. Trimming cost V 2 bases and J 6 bases, with 10 bases left between them. The CDR3 length is 13 residues. The V gene's germline CDR1 is PRHDT and CDR2 FYEKMQ (reference sequence). The CDR3 sequence: CASSLRLEAEAFF. The CDR3 DNA reads TGTGCCAGCAGCTTAAGACTGGAGGCTGAAGCTTTCTTT.

This clone was seen more than once but under ten times. The chain links TRBV2 to TRBJ1-5; TRBD1 matches 10 bases. The length of the CDR3 is 14 residues. Germline V lookup: CDR1 SNHLY, CDR2 FYNNEI. V trimming: 6 bases; J trimming: 6 bases; junction bases outside the gene matches: 5. DNA for the CDR3: TGTGCCAGCAGGAGACAGGGGGCAGGTCAGCCCCAGCATTTT. The encoded protein is CASRRQGAGQPQHF.

This clone was recorded once. The V and J genes are TRBV5-4 and TRBJ2-7, with 10 bases lining up with TRBD1. The V segment lost 4 bases and the J segment 5 bases; nucleotides outside the gene matches: 15. Germline V CDR1 and CDR2: SGHNT, YYREEE (reference sequence). This CDR3 comprises 17 residues. The CDR3 reads CASSPRRTGTGVDEQYF. In DNA, the CDR3 is TGTGCCAGCAGCCCACGACGGACCGGGACAGGGGTCGACGAGCAGTACTTC.

V gene TRBV7-2 combines with J gene TRBJ2-5; 7 positions match TRBD2. Germline loops: CDR1 SGHTA, CDR2 FQGNSA. Trimming cost V 7 bases and J 9 bases; bases outside gene matches: 11. This CDR3 is built from 13 residues. The CDR3 DNA follows: TGTGCCAGCACCCCAGGGTGGAGCGGGGCCCAGTACTTC. Amino acid sequence: CASTPGWSGAQYF. Based on the CDR3 plus reference TRBV7-2 and TRBJ2-5, the full variable domain is GAGVSQSPSNKVTEKGKDVELRCDPISGHTALYWYRQSLGQGLEFLIYFQGNSAPDKSGLPSDRFSAERTGGSVSTLTIQRTQQEDSAVYLCASTPGWSGAQYFGPGTRLLVL.

The chain recombines TRBV6-6 with TRBJ1-1; D uncertain. The germline gives CDR1 MNHNY, CDR2 SVGAGI (reference sequence). Trimming took off 8 bases at V and 9 bases at J, with 10 bases between the two ends. The CDR3 covers 10 residues. CDR3 amino acids: CASGRGQAFF. The CDR3 nucleotides are TGTGCCAGCGGCCGGGGTCAAGCTTTCTTT.

This clone came up a few times. The V call is TRBV9, the J call TRBJ2-2; D unresolved. The V end lost 1 base, the J end lost 2 bases, and 9 bases lay between the germline ends. Germline-derived CDR1 and CDR2 are SGDLS and YYNGEE. This CDR3 comprises 15 residues. The CDR3 nucleotides read TGTGCCAGCAGCGTACGGCAGGCCAACACCGGGGAGCTGTTTTTT. It translates to CASSVRQANTGELFF.

The V gene is TRBV15, the J gene TRBJ1-2; no firm D call. The V gene lost 0 bases and the J gene lost 6 bases, with 11 bases spanning the gap. Germline CDR1 LNHNV, CDR2 YYDKDF (reference sequence). The CDR3 covers 14 residues. Here the CDR3 reads CATSRDKGGDGYTF. The DNA for the CDR3 is TGTGCCACCAGCAGAGATAAAGGCGGTGATGGCTACACCTTC.

The V gene is TRBV7-8, the J gene TRBJ2-7; maybe TRBD1 (7 bases). CDR1 and CDR2 (germline): SGHVS, FQNEAQ. Trimming took off 5 bases at V and 2 bases at J, with 22 bases between the two ends. CDR3 length: 17 residues. CDR3 coding DNA: TGTGCCAGCAGCCAAGACCCTCCAGGGGGGTTCCCCTACGAGCAGTACTTC. It specifies CASSQDPPGGFPYEQYF.

The V gene is TRBV18, the J gene TRBJ2-3; 10 nucleotides align to TRBD1. The CDR3 totals 15 residues. Germline lookup yields CDR1 KGHSH and CDR2 LQKENI. The V and J ends lost 3 bases and 4 bases, in that order; junction bases with no gene match: 4. CDR3 protein: CASSPRTGGSDTQYF. The CDR3 DNA sequence: TGTGCCAGCTCACCTAGGACAGGGGGTTCAGATACGCAGTATTTT.